The 9 T cell receptor beta chains below come from one sample, sequenced in a study of blood T cell repertoires in COVID-19. Some clones are missing from TCRdb's copy, which holds only in-frame ones; the method was immunoSEQ multiplex PCR. This sample has just over 300,000 clones, with 86% found just once. Sequenced material: PBMCs or T cells enriched from blood (not recorded which). The receptors were gathered from a young man who had recovered from COVID-19.

In this sample, this clone turned up many times. V is TRBV30 and J is TRBJ2-6; TRBD2 is a possible D gene (7 bases). Trimming shortened V by 2 bases and J by 0 bases, and 17 bases separated the two germline ends. Germline V gives CDR1 GTSNPN, CDR2 SVGIG (reference sequence). The CDR3 is 18 residues long. CDR3 in DNA: TGTGCCTGGAGTAGGGGGGGGCGAGGCCGCTCTGGGGCCAACGTCCTGACTTTC. It specifies CAWSRGGRGRSGANVLTF.

This clone was detected only a few times. The chain links TRBV30 to TRBJ2-6; 9 bases line up with TRBD1. Germline values: CDR1 GTSNPN, CDR2 SVGIG (reference sequence). The CDR3 loop spans 17 amino acids. The junction had 10 bases not matched to a gene; V was cut back by 3 bases and J by 4 bases. In DNA form, the CDR3 reads TGTGCCTGGAGCGCCGGGACAGGGCTGGTCGGGGCCAACGTCCTGACTTTC. Translated: CAWSAGTGLVGANVLTF.

The chain couples TRBV4-1 to TRBJ2-7, with D maybe TRBD2 (5 bases). V lost 1 base to trimming and J lost 0 bases, with 16 bases between them. Germline-derived CDR1 and CDR2 are MGHRA and YSYEKL. This CDR3 is built from 17 residues. This chain's CDR3 is CASSQAWTEVSSYEQYF. Here the CDR3 DNA reads TGCGCCAGCAGCCAAGCTTGGACGGAGGTGAGCTCCTACGAGCAGTACTTC.

The chain links TRBV5-6 to TRBJ1-4; D is uncertain. The V and J ends lost 1 base and 7 bases respectively, with 8 bases between them. The CDR3 runs to 13 residues. Per the germline V gene, CDR1 is SGHDT and CDR2 is YYEEEE. DNA of the CDR3: TGTGCCAGCAGCTTGTCCGGTAGTGAAAAACTGTTTTTT. The encoded protein is CASSLSGSEKLFF. The full variable domain, its missing parts supplied by reference TRBV5-6 and TRBJ1-4, is DAGVTQSPTHLIKTRGQQVTLRCSPKSGHDTVSWYQQALGQGPQFIFQYYEEEERQRGNFPDRFSGHQFPNYSSELNVNALLLGDSALYLCASSLSGSEKLFFGSGTQLSVL.

The chain couples TRBV5-6 to TRBJ2-1, with 8 bases identical to TRBD2. The germline V gene has CDR1 SGHDT and CDR2 YYEEEE. CDR3 size: 15 residues. The ends lost 4 bases at V and 5 bases at J; junction bases unmatched: 8. The CDR3 reads CASSKGAGGHNEQFF. DNA of the CDR3: TGTGCCAGCAGCAAAGGTGCGGGAGGACACAATGAGCAGTTCTTC.

This clone was found once. The rearrangement links TRBV28 to TRBJ2-2, with TRBD1 as a possible D gene (5 bases). Germline V CDR1 and CDR2: MDHEN, SYDVKM. V was pared by 9 bases and J by 4 bases, with 12 bases between. The CDR3 runs 13 residues. Here the CDR3 DNA reads TGTGCCAGGCGGACAATCCCCACCGGGGAGCTGTTTTTT. Translation gives CARRTIPTGELFF.

This clone was seen a few times. This CDR3 reads CASSLRGSGGSETQYF. The DNA of the CDR3 is TGTGCCAGCAGCCTTCGGGGCAGCGGGGGGTCGGAGACCCAGTACTTC. This chain connects TRBV3-1 (or the pseudogene TRBV3-2) to TRBJ2-5; the match to TRBD2 covers 9 bases. The CDR3 extends over 16 amino acids. The germline CDR1 and CDR2 sequences are LGHDT and YNNKEL (reference sequence). With V trimmed by 4 bases and J by 5 bases, 11 bases remained unmatched.

The chain is built from TRBV7-9 and TRBJ1-1; the D is unclear. Germline V lookup: CDR1 SEHNR, CDR2 FQNEAQ (reference sequence). V was pared by 5 bases and J by 7 bases, with 17 bases between. This CDR3 is 14 amino acids long. The CDR3 protein is CASSPRGGLLEAFF. DNA for the CDR3: TGTGCCAGCAGCCCGCGGGGAGGGCTCCTTGAAGCTTTCTTT.

This chain uses TRBV13 with TRBJ2-3, with D uncertain. The CDR3 is 14 residues long. V lost 4 bases and J lost 2, with 10 bases in between. Germline loops: CDR1 PRHDT, CDR2 FYEKMQ (reference sequence). CDR3 loop: CASSSSVLTDTQYF. CDR3 sequence (DNA): TGTGCCAGCAGCTCCTCGGTCCTCACAGATACGCAGTATTTT.